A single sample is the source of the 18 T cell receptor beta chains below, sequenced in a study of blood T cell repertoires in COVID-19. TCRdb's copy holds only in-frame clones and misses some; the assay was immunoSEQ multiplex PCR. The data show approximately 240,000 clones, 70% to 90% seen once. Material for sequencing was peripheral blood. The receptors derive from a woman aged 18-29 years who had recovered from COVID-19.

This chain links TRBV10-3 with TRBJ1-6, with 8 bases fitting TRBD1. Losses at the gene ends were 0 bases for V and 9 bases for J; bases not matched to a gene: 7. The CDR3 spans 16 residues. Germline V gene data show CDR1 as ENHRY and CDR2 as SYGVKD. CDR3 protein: CAISESGTGVSSPLHF. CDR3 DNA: TGTGCCATCAGTGAGTCGGGGACAGGTGTTAGTTCACCCCTCCACTTT.

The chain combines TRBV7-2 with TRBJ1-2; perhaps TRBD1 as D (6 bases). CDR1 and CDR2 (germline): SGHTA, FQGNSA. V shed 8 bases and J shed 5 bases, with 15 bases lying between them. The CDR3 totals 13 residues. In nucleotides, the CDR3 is TGTGCCAGCGGTTCTACAGGGCTATATGGCTACACCTTC. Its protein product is CASGSTGLYGYTF.

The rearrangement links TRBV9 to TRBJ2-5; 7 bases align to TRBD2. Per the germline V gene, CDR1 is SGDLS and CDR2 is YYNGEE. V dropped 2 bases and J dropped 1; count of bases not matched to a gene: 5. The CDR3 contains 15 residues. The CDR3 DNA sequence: TGTGCCAGCAGCGTGGGGAGCGGGATCCAAGAGACCCAGTACTTC. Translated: CASSVGSGIQETQYF.

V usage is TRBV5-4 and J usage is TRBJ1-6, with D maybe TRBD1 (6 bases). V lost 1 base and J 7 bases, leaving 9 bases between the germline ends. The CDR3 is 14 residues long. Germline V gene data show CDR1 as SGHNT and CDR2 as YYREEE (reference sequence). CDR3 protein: CASSLRQVNSPLHF. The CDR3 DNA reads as TGTGCCAGCAGCTTGAGACAGGTGAATTCACCCCTCCACTTT.

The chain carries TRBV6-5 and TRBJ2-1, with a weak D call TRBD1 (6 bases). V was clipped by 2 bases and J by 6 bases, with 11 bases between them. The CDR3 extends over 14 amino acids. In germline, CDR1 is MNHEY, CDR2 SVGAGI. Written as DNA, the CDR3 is TGTGCCAGCAGTTACGGTCTAGGGGGCAATGAGCAGTTCTTC. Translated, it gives CASSYGLGGNEQFF.

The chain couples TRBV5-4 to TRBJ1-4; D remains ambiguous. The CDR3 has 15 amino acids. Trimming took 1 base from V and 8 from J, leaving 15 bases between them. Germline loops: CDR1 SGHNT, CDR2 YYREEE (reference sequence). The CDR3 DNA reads TGTGCCAGCAGCTTGTTTGGCAGTCCCGGGGAAAAACTGTTTTTT. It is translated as CASSLFGSPGEKLFF.

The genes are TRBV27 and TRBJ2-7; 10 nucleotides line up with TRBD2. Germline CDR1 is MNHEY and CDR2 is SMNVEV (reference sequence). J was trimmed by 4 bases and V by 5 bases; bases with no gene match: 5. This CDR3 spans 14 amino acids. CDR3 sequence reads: CASSASGRPYEQYF. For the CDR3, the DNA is TGTGCCAGCAGTGCTAGCGGGAGACCTTACGAGCAGTACTTC.

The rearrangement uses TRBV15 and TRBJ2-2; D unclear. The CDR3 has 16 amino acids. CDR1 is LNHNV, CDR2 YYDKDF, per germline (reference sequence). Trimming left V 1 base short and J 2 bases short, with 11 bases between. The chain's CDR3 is CATSRVVSVNTGELFF. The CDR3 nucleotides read TGTGCCACCAGCAGAGTCGTGTCCGTTAACACCGGGGAGCTGTTTTTT.

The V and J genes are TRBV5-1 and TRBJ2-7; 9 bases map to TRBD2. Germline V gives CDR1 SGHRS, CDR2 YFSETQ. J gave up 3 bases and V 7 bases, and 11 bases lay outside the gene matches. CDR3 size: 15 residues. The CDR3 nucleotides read TGCGCCAGCCGGATAGAAGCGGGAGGATTCTACGAGCAGTACTTC. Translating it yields CASRIEAGGFYEQYF.

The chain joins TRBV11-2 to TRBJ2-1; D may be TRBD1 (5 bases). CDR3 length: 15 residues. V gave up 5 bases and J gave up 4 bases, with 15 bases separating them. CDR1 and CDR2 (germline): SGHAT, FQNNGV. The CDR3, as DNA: TGTGCCAGCAGCGGATTTGGACAAGAATACAATGAGCAGTTCTTC. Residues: CASSGFGQEYNEQFF.

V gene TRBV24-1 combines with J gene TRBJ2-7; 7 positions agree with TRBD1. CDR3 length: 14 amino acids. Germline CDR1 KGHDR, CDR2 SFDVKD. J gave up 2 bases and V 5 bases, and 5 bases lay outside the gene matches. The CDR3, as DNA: TGTGCCACCAGTGTTAGGGACAGCCCCTACGAGCAGTACTTC. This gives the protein CATSVRDSPYEQYF.

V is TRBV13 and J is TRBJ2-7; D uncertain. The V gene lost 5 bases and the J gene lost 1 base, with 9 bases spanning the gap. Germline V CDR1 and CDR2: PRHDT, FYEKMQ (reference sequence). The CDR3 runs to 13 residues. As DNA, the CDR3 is TGTGCCAGCAGCCCCGAGAGGTCCTACGAGCAGTACTTC. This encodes CASSPERSYEQYF.

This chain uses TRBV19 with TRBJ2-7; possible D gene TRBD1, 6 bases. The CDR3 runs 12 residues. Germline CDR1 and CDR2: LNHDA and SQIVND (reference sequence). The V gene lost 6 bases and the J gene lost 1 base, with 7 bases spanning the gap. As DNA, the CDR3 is TGTGCCAGTAGACAGGGATCCTACGAGCAGTACTTC. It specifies CASRQGSYEQYF. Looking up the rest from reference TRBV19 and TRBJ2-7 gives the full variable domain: DGGITQSPKYLFRKEGQNVTLSCEQNLNHDAMYWYRQDPGQGLRLIYYSQIVNDFQKGDIAEGYSVSREKKESFPLTVTSAQKNPTAFYLCASRQGSYEQYFGPGTRLTVT.

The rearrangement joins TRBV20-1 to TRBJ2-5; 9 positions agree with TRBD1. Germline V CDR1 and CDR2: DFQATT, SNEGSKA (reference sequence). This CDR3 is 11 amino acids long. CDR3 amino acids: CSGTGKETQYF. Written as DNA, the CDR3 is TGCAGCGGGACAGGGAAAGAGACCCAGTACTTC.

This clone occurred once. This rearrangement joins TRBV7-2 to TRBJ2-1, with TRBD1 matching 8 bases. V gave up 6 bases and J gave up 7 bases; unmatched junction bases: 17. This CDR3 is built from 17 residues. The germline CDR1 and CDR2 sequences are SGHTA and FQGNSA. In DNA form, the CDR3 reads TGTGCCAGCAGTTTTTTGGCTGGACAGGGTCAGGGGAATGAGCAGTTCTTC. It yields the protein CASSFLAGQGQGNEQFF.

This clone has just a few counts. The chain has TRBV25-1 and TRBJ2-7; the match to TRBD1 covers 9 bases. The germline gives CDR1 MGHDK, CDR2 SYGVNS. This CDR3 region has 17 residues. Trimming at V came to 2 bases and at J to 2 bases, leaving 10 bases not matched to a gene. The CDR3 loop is CASSERGRDRVPYEQYF. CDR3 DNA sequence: TGTGCCAGCAGTGAAAGAGGACGGGACAGGGTTCCCTACGAGCAGTACTTC.

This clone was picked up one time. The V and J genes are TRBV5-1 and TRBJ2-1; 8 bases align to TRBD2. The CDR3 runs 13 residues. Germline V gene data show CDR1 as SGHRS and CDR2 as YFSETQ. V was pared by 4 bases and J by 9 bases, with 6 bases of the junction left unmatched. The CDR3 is CASSQSGRVEQFF. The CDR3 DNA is TGCGCCAGCAGCCAGAGCGGGAGAGTTGAGCAGTTCTTC.

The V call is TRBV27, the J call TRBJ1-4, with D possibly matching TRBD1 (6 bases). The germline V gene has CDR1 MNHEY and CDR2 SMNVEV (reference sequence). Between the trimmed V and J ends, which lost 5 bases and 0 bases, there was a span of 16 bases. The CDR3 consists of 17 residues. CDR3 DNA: TGTGCCAGCAGTCCCCTACGCCGACAGGCAACTAATGAAAAACTGTTTTTT. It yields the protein CASSPLRRQATNEKLFF.